This record concerns one T cell receptor (beta chain) sequence. No antigen is known for it. The CDR3 is 14 amino acids. V lost 3 bases, J lost 6 bases, and 4 bases stayed unmatched. Per the germline V gene, CDR1 is LNHDA and CDR2 is SQIVND (reference sequence). The data stem from a study of cytomegalovirus exposure and HLA in healthy donors. Study-wide findings and caveats: The number of N-insertions in an Asian-associated ancestry cluster was reportedly below the roughly 620-donor mean in a later analysis. Serostatus for CMV was the only available immune exposure information. Most TCR beta V segments were productive about 90% or about 30% of the time in an earlier analysis. Presence/absence analyses treated sequencing depth as roughly uniform across donors.

A multiplex PCR was run with 60 Vbeta primers and 13 Jbeta primers. Measured with immunoSEQ multiplex PCR; TCRdb has only the in-frame clones, and not every one. The sample has 150,000 to 200,000 clones; approximately 83% are singletons. This TCR was recovered from a man aged 18 to 30 in good health and CMV-seropositive. The V and J genes are TRBV19 and TRBJ1-1; 10 nucleotides line up with TRBD1. The specimen sequenced was PBMCs. Here the CDR3 reads CASSILGQGAEAFF. The CDR3 region has the DNA TGTGCCAGTAGTATCCTCGGACAGGGGGCTGAAGCTTTCTTT.